This TCR beta chain is drawn from a study of shared clonotypes between healthy human individuals. Study-level findings and limits: Memory subsets generally showed lower estimated richness than naive subsets.

The CDR3 totals 14 residues. Germline assignment: CDR1 SGHAT and CDR2 FQNNGV. The V segment lost 5 bases and the J segment 5 bases; nucleotides outside the gene matches: 6. To note about this clone: Antigen specificity is unknown.

The method was immunoSEQ multiplex PCR; TCRdb's version includes in-frame clones alone and lacks a portion of them. The table has hundreds of thousands of clones, about two thirds seen once. The chain is built from TRBV11-2 and TRBJ1-5; the match to TRBD1 covers 7 bases. This receptor was identified in a woman in her twenties or thirties in good health. The specimen sequenced was memory CD4+ T cells sorted from blood. Documented subset: CD45RA-negative fraction. The CDR3 is CASSAQGKDQPQHF. CDR3 nucleotide sequence: TGTGCCAGCAGCGCACAGGGGAAGGATCAGCCCCAGCATTTT.